The 14 T cell receptor beta chains below were found in one sample sequenced in a study of blood T cell repertoires in COVID-19. The method was immunoSEQ multiplex PCR; TCRdb's version includes in-frame clones alone and lacks a portion of them. The repertoire consists of a few hundred thousand clones, with about 86% occurring once and the leading ten covering 2% to 2.5%. The sample was peripheral blood. These TCRs come from a woman aged 45-65 years with acute or convalescent COVID-19.

CDR3 protein: CASSLAGSKNIQYF. In DNA form, the CDR3 reads TGTGCCAGCAGCTTAGCTGGCAGCAAAAACATTCAGTACTTC. This chain joins TRBV11-3 and TRBJ2-4; D is undetermined. This CDR3 spans 14 amino acids. Germline values: CDR1 SGHNT, CDR2 YENEEA. With 1 base removed from V and 3 bases from J, the gap between germline ends came to 7 bases.

The V call is TRBV27, the J call TRBJ2-5; TRBD1 aligns across 8 bases. CDR1 is MNHEY, CDR2 SMNVEV, per germline (reference sequence). This CDR3 is built from 14 residues. V dropped 6 bases and J dropped 4; count of bases not matched to a gene: 7. The CDR3 DNA is TGTGCCAGCAGGACAGGGGACGGCACAGAGACCCAGTACTTC. It encodes CASRTGDGTETQYF.

V gene TRBV6-5 combines with J gene TRBJ1-5, with unresolved D. The ends were cut back, 0 bases at V and 4 bases at J, with 7 bases in the middle. The germline gives CDR1 MNHEY, CDR2 SVGAGI. This CDR3 is built from 14 residues. The CDR3 DNA follows: TGTGCCAGCAGTTACTCGGGAGGGAATCAGCCCCAGCATTTT. Translating it yields CASSYSGGNQPQHF.

This clone has just one count. The V gene is TRBV5-1, the J gene TRBJ2-3, with D possibly matching TRBD2 (6 bases). The germline V and J ends were trimmed by 0 bases and 2 bases, with 10 bases remaining between them. The CDR3 is 15 residues long. Germline CDR1 reads SGHRS; CDR2 reads YFSETQ. Here the CDR3 DNA reads TGCGCCAGCAGCTTGGTGCGGGGTTTCACAGATACGCAGTATTTT. This gives the protein CASSLVRGFTDTQYF.

The rearrangement joins TRBV5-1 to TRBJ1-1, with D possibly TRBD1 on 5 matching bases. V lost 4 bases to trimming and J lost 9 bases, with 22 bases between them. Germline V lookup: CDR1 SGHRS, CDR2 YFSETQ. The CDR3 is 15 residues long. CDR3 sequence (DNA): TGCGCCAGCAGCCCCGGGGCCCGGGACTTCGACAAAGCTTTCTTT. Protein product: CASSPGARDFDKAFF.

The chain is built from TRBV5-1 and TRBJ1-2; 11 bases map to TRBD1. This CDR3 has 15 residues. V lost 4 bases to trimming and J lost 8 bases; unmatched junction nucleotides: 10. CDR1 is SGHRS, CDR2 YFSETQ, per germline. The CDR3 loop reads CASSTTGTGGQGYTF. The CDR3 DNA reads as TGCGCCAGCAGCACAACCGGGACAGGGGGACAGGGCTACACCTTC.

The V and J genes are TRBV19 and TRBJ2-1; 14 bases align to TRBD2. CDR3 length equals 19 residues. Trimming took 3 bases from V and 0 from J; bases not matched to a gene: 7. Germline V lookup: CDR1 LNHDA, CDR2 SQIVND (reference sequence). CDR3 nucleotides: TGTGCCAGTAGTATGAGACTAGCGGGAGGGCCGAGCTCCTACAATGAGCAGTTCTTC. Protein: CASSMRLAGGPSSYNEQFF.

The count of this clone is one. The chain is built from TRBV18 and TRBJ2-7, with 13 positions matching TRBD2. CDR1 KGHSH and CDR2 LQKENI come from the germline V gene. V shed 3 bases, J shed 5 bases, and the junction held 7 bases outside the gene matches. The CDR3 sequence is 16 residues long. This CDR3 reads CASSPGLAGVGDEQYF. Written as DNA, the CDR3 is TGTGCCAGCTCACCTGGACTAGCGGGAGTTGGAGACGAGCAGTACTTC.

A note on this clone: Within the sample, other DNA sequences also encode this same CDR3. This sequence joins TRBV24-1 and TRBJ1-5; 9 bases are shared with TRBD1. This CDR3 comprises 16 residues. Looked up from germline, CDR1 is KGHDR and CDR2 is SFDVKD. V shed 2 bases and J 5 bases; nucleotides not matched to a gene: 6. CDR3 nucleotide sequence: TGTGCCACCAGTGATTCCGGGACAGGGCTGGATCAGCCCCAGCATTTT. It specifies CATSDSGTGLDQPQHF.

The chain has TRBV6-5 and TRBJ2-5; D might be TRBD2 (5 bases). The CDR3 has 14 residues. Germline V gene data show CDR1 as MNHEY and CDR2 as SVGAGI. V lost 5 bases to trimming and J lost 5 bases, with 15 bases between them. CDR3 coding DNA: TGTGCCAGCAGTCTAATGACTGGCGGGGAGACCCAGTACTTC. This gives the protein CASSLMTGGETQYF.

The V call is TRBV5-6, the J call TRBJ1-1, with unresolved D. CDR1 is SGHDT, CDR2 YYEEEE, per germline. V was pared by 1 base and J by 0 bases, with 10 bases between. The CDR3 sequence is 15 residues long. CDR3 nucleotide sequence: TGTGCCAGCAGCTTGAATTGGCAGATGAACACTGAAGCTTTCTTT. The encoded protein is CASSLNWQMNTEAFF. Based on the CDR3 plus reference TRBV5-6 and TRBJ1-1, the full variable domain is DAGVTQSPTHLIKTRGQQVTLRCSPKSGHDTVSWYQQALGQGPQFIFQYYEEEERQRGNFPDRFSGHQFPNYSSELNVNALLLGDSALYLCASSLNWQMNTEAFFGQGTRLTVV.

The CDR3 is CASTPGGEGNYGYTF. CDR3 in DNA: TGTGCCAGTACCCCTGGAGGGGAGGGGAACTATGGCTACACCTTC. The V gene is TRBV19, the J gene TRBJ1-2; D is perhaps TRBD1 (5 bases). This CDR3 region has 15 residues. V gave up 7 bases and J gave up 2 bases, with 17 bases separating them. The V gene's germline CDR1 is LNHDA and CDR2 SQIVND (reference sequence).

This chain connects TRBV27 to TRBJ2-1; the D is unclear. The V gene's germline CDR1 is MNHEY and CDR2 SMNVEV (reference sequence). V was shortened by 5 bases and J by 1 base, with 6 bases between the two germline ends. The CDR3 totals 13 residues. The CDR3 coding sequence is TGTGCCAGCAGTCCGGGTTCCTACAATGAGCAGTTCTTC. This gives the protein CASSPGSYNEQFF.

V is TRBV11-2 and J is TRBJ1-1, with D uncertain. This CDR3 is 14 amino acids long. CDR1 is SGHAT and CDR2 is FQNNGV in the germline V gene. The ends were cut back, 1 base at V and 5 bases at J, with 11 bases in the middle. CDR3 in amino acids: CASSLATPGTEAFF. In DNA form, the CDR3 reads TGTGCCAGCAGCTTAGCGACCCCGGGAACTGAAGCTTTCTTT.